This entry is about one T cell receptor (beta chain). Its target is unknown. The record originates from a study of monozygotic twins with inflammatory bowel disease. This CDR3 spans 14 amino acids. Whole blood served as the source of total RNA, and no T cell sorting took place. Total RNA, at roughly 3.5 ug, went into every TCR library. Amplification used two nested PCRs: 15 to 20 cycles, then approximately 9 cycles, on TCRalpha/TCRbeta cDNA. With the 5' RACE reads reprocessed, TCRdb shows one record per CDR3 protein and no DNA. Its listing shows 300,000 to 350,000 distinct CDR3 sequences. Findings of the study overall: The data gave no support to a single strong IBD-associated signal or clonotype.

The sequenced sample consisted of blood. The chain has TRBV21-1 and TRBJ2-3; TCRdb names TRBD2, which stays unverified in the absence of DNA. TRBV21-1 is termed a pseudogene. The clonotype originates from a human donor with ulcerative colitis or Crohn's disease, or a healthy co-twin of an affected twin (not recorded which). The CDR3 is CASSLGESTDTQYF.